A single sample is the source of the 15 T cell receptor beta chains below, sequenced in a study of shared clonotypes between healthy human individuals. Only in-frame clones appear in the TCRdb table, and some are missing; sequencing was by immunoSEQ multiplex PCR. Here the sample spans roughly 1,600,000 clones, less than 99% being singletons. Sequenced sample: naive CD4+ T cells sorted from blood. Subset here: CD45RA+ positively selected. These receptors were collected from a man aged 25-45 years in good health.

The J gene is TRBJ2-7, the V gene TRBV28; a weak D match, TRBD2 (6 bases). Germline CDR1 is MDHEN and CDR2 is SYDVKM. Trimming left V 10 bases short and J 3 bases short, with 13 bases between. The CDR3 has 12 residues. The CDR3 loop is CATTGTHYEQYF. CDR3 DNA: TGTGCCACCACCGGGACTCACTACGAGCAGTACTTC.

The rearrangement links TRBV7-2 to TRBJ2-5; D is tentatively TRBD1 or TRBD2 (5 bases each). Trimming removed 2 bases from V and 3 bases from J, with 13 bases in between. Germline assignment: CDR1 SGHTA and CDR2 FQGNSA. The length of the CDR3 is 15 residues. CDR3 DNA sequence: TGTGCCAGCAGCTTACCCCGGTGGGGGAAAGAGACCCAGTACTTC. Its protein is CASSLPRWGKETQYF.

The CDR3 DNA reads as TGTGCCAGCAGGGGGGACCTAGCGGAGAGCCGGGTACAAGAGACCCAGTACTTC. Its translation: CASRGDLAESRVQETQYF. The chain carries TRBV28 and TRBJ2-5, with 7 bases identical to TRBD2. Germline values: CDR1 MDHEN, CDR2 SYDVKM. The CDR3 consists of 18 residues. V was clipped by 6 bases and J by 2 bases; unmatched bases: 18.

The chain has TRBV6-4 and TRBJ2-7; no clear D gene. Germline V lookup: CDR1 MRHNA, CDR2 SNTAGT. There are 17 residues in the CDR3. V lost 1 base and J lost 0, with 16 bases in between. The CDR3 region is CASSDWMAAEPSYEQYF. The CDR3 DNA reads TGTGCCAGCAGTGACTGGATGGCGGCTGAACCCTCCTACGAGCAGTACTTC.

V gene TRBV18 combines with J gene TRBJ2-7, with 10 bases identical to TRBD2. CDR1 KGHSH and CDR2 LQKENI come from the germline V gene. V shed 6 bases and J 4 bases; nucleotides not matched to a gene: 9. The CDR3 runs to 15 residues. CDR3 sequence (DNA): TGTGCCAGCTCGCCTCTAGCGGGAGATATTTACGAGCAGTACTTC. Its protein is CASSPLAGDIYEQYF.

This chain connects TRBV5-4 to TRBJ1-2; tentative D call: TRBD1 (5 bases). CDR3 length: 11 amino acids. V was shortened by 3 bases and J by 10 bases, with 10 bases between the two germline ends. From germline, CDR1 is SGHNT and CDR2 YYREEE (reference sequence). CDR3 sequence: CASSSRDLYTF. The CDR3 DNA is TGTGCCAGCAGCTCCCGGGACCTCTACACCTTC.

The chain recombines TRBV2 with TRBJ1-2; tentatively, D is TRBD1 (6 bases). The CDR3 consists of 11 residues. V was clipped by 5 bases and J by 10 bases, with 11 bases between them. The germline CDR1 and CDR2 sequences are SNHLY and FYNNEI. CDR3 sequence (DNA): TGTGCCAGCAGTCCCCGGGGGGCCTACACCTTC. It codes for CASSPRGAYTF.

The chain joins TRBV11-2 to TRBJ2-1; perhaps TRBD2 as D (5 bases). Trimming removed 3 bases at V and 0 bases at J, with 9 bases between. CDR3 size: 15 residues. The germline V gene encodes CDR1 SGHAT and CDR2 FQNNGV. Written as DNA, the CDR3 is TGTGCCAGCAGCTTGCGGGTCAGCTCCTACAATGAGCAGTTCTTC. Protein: CASSLRVSSYNEQFF.

The chain joins TRBV6-4 to TRBJ1-2; D is unresolved. Germline V lookup: CDR1 MRHNA, CDR2 SNTAGT. The CDR3 consists of 13 residues. Trimming took off 3 bases at V and 4 bases at J, with 9 bases between the two ends. DNA of the CDR3: TGTGCCAGCAGTGAGGGTCTCGGCTATGGCTACACCTTC. Its translation is CASSEGLGYGYTF.

The rearrangement links TRBV15 to TRBJ2-7; TRBD2 matches 9 bases. Trimming cost V 5 bases and J 3 bases; bases outside gene matches: 14. Germline assignment: CDR1 LNHNV and CDR2 YYDKDF (reference sequence). The CDR3 contains 17 residues. The CDR3 nucleotides read TGTGCCACCAGCGGACGCCGGGCTAGCGGGGTGTTCTACGAGCAGTACTTC. Protein: CATSGRRASGVFYEQYF.

J is TRBJ2-3 and V is TRBV2; weak D call: TRBD2 (5 bases). Trimming took off 4 bases at V and 2 bases at J, with 10 bases between the two ends. CDR1 and CDR2 (germline): SNHLY, FYNNEI. The CDR3 has 14 amino acids. This chain's CDR3 is CASSARGPTDTQYF. CDR3 in DNA: TGTGCCAGCAGTGCACGGGGTCCCACAGATACGCAGTATTTT.

The V gene is TRBV6-1, the J gene TRBJ2-7; D possibly uses TRBD1 or TRBD2 (6 bases each). V was clipped by 4 bases and J by 0 bases, with 16 bases between them. Germline lookup yields CDR1 MNHNS and CDR2 SASEGT. There are 16 residues in the CDR3. The chain's CDR3 is CASSALQGLSSYEQYF. CDR3 bases: TGTGCCAGCAGTGCCCTACAGGGACTCAGCTCCTACGAGCAGTACTTC.

This chain uses TRBV5-6 with TRBJ2-7; D unresolved. The V gene's germline CDR1 is SGHDT and CDR2 YYEEEE. The CDR3 is 14 amino acids. Trimming pared 0 bases from V and 5 bases from J, leaving 12 bases between. This chain's CDR3 is CASSLGSPGHEQYF. Written as DNA, the CDR3 is TGTGCCAGCAGCTTGGGCAGTCCCGGGCACGAGCAGTACTTC.

The genes are TRBV27 and TRBJ2-3; TRBD2 is a possible D gene (6 bases). Trimming stripped 5 bases from V and 1 base from J, with 13 bases between. The CDR3 has 15 residues. CDR1 and CDR2 from the germline V gene are MNHEY and SMNVEV (reference sequence). The CDR3 DNA follows: TGTGCCAGCAGTAACGGGGGTCGCGGCACAGATACGCAGTATTTT. Protein product: CASSNGGRGTDTQYF.

This chain uses TRBV9 with TRBJ2-3, with TRBD2 matching 8 bases. The germline CDR1 and CDR2 sequences are SGDLS and YYNGEE. This CDR3 spans 16 amino acids. Trimming at V came to 1 base and at J to 11 bases, leaving 15 bases not matched to a gene. In DNA form, the CDR3 reads TGTGCCAGCAGCGTATCTGCAGCGGGAGATCAACCTCTGCAGTATTTT. It is translated as CASSVSAAGDQPLQYF.